This T cell receptor (beta chain) was documented in a study of CXCR3-negative and CXCR3-positive naive CD8 T cells (dated by TCRdb to the late 2010s). At the level of the whole study: In total, around 140 million TRB reads were obtained, corresponding to roughly 1.5 +/- 0.3 million reads per library. Diversity and physicochemical repertoire analyses covered some eleven donors pooled from two independent experiments. Naive subsets from five or six donors and memory cells from 3 donors were included in the TRBV-TRBJ cluster analysis. Overall study results and their limits: Similar TRBV-TRBJ usage was shown by naive CXCR3-negative and CXCR3-positive cells from the same donor, whereas distinct patterns were shown by memory cells. Compared with CXCR3-negative naive cells, CXCR3-positive naive cells had TRB CDR3s with higher hydrophobicity (lower Kidera factor 4), lower energy, and higher strength and volume indices. Surface CD5, linked to self-reactivity in mice, was comparable between naive subsets; TCR interaction strength was therefore also inferred from TRB CDR3 physicochemical properties. Comparably high repertoire diversity was found in both naive subsets, whereas much lower repertoire diversity was found in memory CD8+ T cells. CXCR3 expression partially decreased after cryopreservation, so most assays used freshly isolated PBMCs.

Sequencing used a NextSeq 550. The Human TCR Profiling Kit (MiLaboratory) was used to prepare UMI-labeled 5' RACE TRB cDNA libraries. The full amount of extracted RNA was used for cDNA synthesis, and the full amount of resulting cDNA was used for PCR amplification. Libraries were prepared in parallel with an identical number of PCR cycles. Per the source publication's procedure: MIGEC and MiXCR extracted about 48,000 +/- 9,800 unique UMI-labeled TRB cDNA molecules per library, requiring at least two reads per UMI. On average, each library contained approximately 40,000 +/- 10,000 functional in-frame TRB CDR3 nucleotide clonotypes without stop codons. After downsampling to 5000 UMI-labeled TRB molecules per sample, diversity metrics such as normalized Shannon-Wiener and Chao1 were calculated in VDJtools. VDJtools was used to calculate clonotype-size-weighted physicochemical properties of the central five CDR3 residues, namely interaction energy, strength, volume and Kidera factor 4. After reprocessing by TCRdb, each CDR3 protein sequence is one entry, and no DNA is given. V and J calls and clone size were set by TCRdb, not the authors. In this sample's table one finds some 130,000 distinct CDR3 sequences. 0.29% of the sample comes from the top ten.

Each CD8+ T cell subset was flow-sorted in triplicate, and around 320,000 cells per subset were placed directly into RLT lysis buffer. Naive CD8+ T cells were defined stringently as CD45RO-CCR7+CD27+CD95- to exclude memory contaminants. Peripheral blood mononuclear cells were isolated from buffy coats by standard density gradient centrifugation. A FACSAria III was used to flow-sort naive CD8+ T cells into CXCR3-negative and CXCR3-positive populations. Total RNA was extracted from sorted cells using an RNeasy Mini Kit. Turning to this clonotype: What antigen it recognizes has not been identified.

The CDR3 holds 15 amino acids from the cysteine to the phenylalanine. There is no recorded DNA. Per the germline V gene, SGHVS is the CDR1 and FQNEAQ is the CDR2. The sample comprised naive CXCR3- CD8+ T cells from blood. Read against the paper, the sample's cell subset or site label means: CD45RO-CCR7+CD27+CD95- naive CD8+ T cells lacking CXCR3 (TNR3-). The V and J segments used are TRBV7-8 and TRBJ2-7; TCRdb picks TRBD1, but there is no DNA to check that call. The receptor was isolated from a human donor in good health. Some clones in this sample may be carry-over from other donors' samples. The CDR3: CASSPRQGPWSEQYF.